This entry lists 10 T cell receptor beta chains sequenced from one sample in a study of blood T cells in healthy people across ages. A second about 7 to 11 cycle PCR used barcoded and J-beta primers. Each CDR3 protein is one row after TCRdb ran MiXCR on the 5' RACE reads. Of 1.5 million to 2 million distinct CDR3 sequences in the sample, 30% to 40% were seen once. The sample comprised blood. The receptors stem from a woman aged 30 to 39 in good health.

This clonotype was seen a handful of times. Here the CDR3 reads CASSLGLLAGDENIQYF. In nucleotides, the CDR3 is TGTGCCAGCAGCTTAGGCCTACTAGCGGGAGACGAAAACATTCAGTACTTC. The chain is built from TRBV13 and TRBJ2-4; 11 bases match TRBD2. The CDR3 is made up of 17 amino acids. V was pared by 0 bases and J by 5 bases, with 6 bases of the junction left unmatched. Germline CDR1 and CDR2: PRHDT and FYEKMQ (reference sequence).

The CDR3 DNA is TGTGCCAGCAGCTTAGAACCGGGACCAGGAGTTACAGATACGCAGTATTTT. This encodes CASSLEPGPGVTDTQYF. This chain connects TRBV7-2 to TRBJ2-3; either TRBD1 or TRBD2 may supply D (5 bases each). Deletions cut 1 base from V and 3 bases from J, with 17 bases between. The germline V gene has CDR1 SGHTA and CDR2 FQGNSA. CDR3 size: 17 residues.

This sequence joins TRBV3-1 and TRBJ2-5; 13 positions match TRBD2. V lost 0 bases to trimming and J lost 7 bases; unmatched junction nucleotides: 8. This CDR3 is 17 amino acids long. Germline CDR1 is LGHDT and CDR2 is YNNKEL (reference sequence). The CDR3 loop reads CASSQDGGLAGRRTQYF. The CDR3 DNA follows: TGTGCCAGCAGCCAAGATGGGGGACTAGCGGGGCGACGGACCCAGTACTTC.

The rearrangement links TRBV18 to TRBJ1-1, with D maybe TRBD1 (6 bases). Germline values: CDR1 KGHSH, CDR2 LQKENI. The CDR3 has 13 residues. The V and J ends lost 1 base and 8 bases respectively, with 11 bases between them. This chain's CDR3 is CASSPLAGAEAFF. In DNA, the CDR3 is TGTGCCAGCTCACCACTGGCGGGGGCCGAAGCTTTCTTT.

Note on this clonotype: One junction end disagrees with the germline gene, perhaps due to a read error. The V call is TRBV28, the J call TRBJ2-3; 7 nucleotides line up with TRBD2. CDR1 and CDR2 from the germline V gene are MDHEN and SYDVKM. CDR3 length: 15 amino acids. CDR3 sequence: CASSSGGRGADTRYF. The CDR3 DNA sequence: TGTGCCAGCAGTTCGGGGGGTAGGGGCGCAGATACGCGGTATTTT.

The rearrangement links TRBV20-1 to TRBJ2-7; 7 positions agree with TRBD2. The CDR3 is made up of 17 amino acids. From germline, CDR1 is DFQATT and CDR2 SNEGSKA (reference sequence). V was clipped by 1 base and J by 3 bases; unmatched bases: 15. CDR3 sequence: CSARVMAGREVSYEQYF. The CDR3, as DNA: TGCAGTGCTAGAGTCATGGCAGGGAGGGAAGTAAGCTACGAGCAGTACTTC.

The rearrangement uses TRBV6-5 and TRBJ2-2; D tentatively fits TRBD1 or TRBD2 (5 bases each). This CDR3 has 16 amino acids. Germline lookup yields CDR1 MNHEY and CDR2 SVGAGI. The V end was cut by 5 bases, the J end by 5 bases, with 18 bases between. Written as DNA, the CDR3 is TGTGCCAGCAGTCACGCTTCGGGGCGGGTAACCGGGGAGCTGTTTTTT. Translation: CASSHASGRVTGELFF.

As concerns this clonotype: The germline gene is not matched at one end of the junction; a read error may be the cause. V gene TRBV15 combines with J gene TRBJ2-7; D is uncertain. Germline CDR1 LNHNV, CDR2 YYDKDF (reference sequence). The CDR3 contains 14 residues. CDR3: CAASIAGQAYEQYF. The CDR3 DNA is TGTGCCGCCAGCATCGCCGGGCAGGCCTACGAGCAGTACTTC.

This sequence joins TRBV7-2 and TRBJ2-2; 11 positions agree with TRBD1. This CDR3 region has 16 residues. Germline V CDR1 and CDR2: SGHTA, FQGNSA. The V gene end was trimmed by 3 bases and the J gene end by 4 bases; junction bases not matched to a gene: 4. In DNA, the CDR3 is TGTGCCAGCAGCTTCCCTGGGACAGGGGGCACCGGGGAGCTGTTTTTT. Translation: CASSFPGTGGTGELFF.

This clonotype showed up just a few times. The chain combines TRBV6-1 with TRBJ2-3; 8 bases are shared with TRBD1. This CDR3 has 15 amino acids. V lost 11 bases to trimming and J lost 4 bases; unmatched junction nucleotides: 14. Germline lookup yields CDR1 MNHNS and CDR2 SASEGT. CDR3 sequence: CAGRGTGSFPDTQYF. CDR3 bases: TGTGCCGGTCGCGGGACAGGTAGTTTTCCAGATACGCAGTATTTT.